These 20 T cell receptor beta chains came from one sample sequenced in a study of T cells in Graves' hyperthyroidism and ophthalmopathy. Amplified TCR beta CDR3 regions came from RNA transcripts. TCR CDR3 underwent first-round RT-PCR with the HTBI primer set. TCRdb independently ran MiXCR on the multiplex PCR reads; one entry per CDR3 protein. The profile covers about 640,000 distinct CDR3 sequences, with 20% appearing a single time and more than 30% taken by the ten largest. Sequenced: blood. These receptors all stem from a man younger than 40 with Graves' ophthalmopathy.

V usage is TRBV27 and J usage is TRBJ2-7, with TRBD2 matching 7 bases. The ends lost 4 bases at V and 2 bases at J; junction bases unmatched: 5. The CDR3 has 14 residues. CDR1 and CDR2 from the germline V gene are MNHEY and SMNVEV (reference sequence). The CDR3 region is CASSSRGLAYEQYF. CDR3 coding DNA: TGTGCCAGCAGTTCCAGAGGACTAGCCTACGAGCAGTACTTC.

The chain links TRBV9 to TRBJ2-1; a weak D match, TRBD2 (6 bases). The germline V gene encodes CDR1 SGDLS and CDR2 YYNGEE. The V end lost 0 bases, the J end lost 8 bases, and 15 bases lay between the germline ends. The CDR3 is made up of 15 amino acids. CDR3 amino acids: CASSVGGSGGDEQFF. For the CDR3, the DNA is TGTGCCAGCAGCGTAGGAGGTAGCGGCGGGGATGAGCAGTTCTTC.

J is TRBJ2-4 and V is TRBV14; tentatively, D is TRBD1 (5 bases). From germline, CDR1 is SGHDN and CDR2 FVKESK. The CDR3 has 16 residues. V lost 3 bases to trimming and J lost 4 bases, with 16 bases between them. The CDR3 spells CASSHVIGDGKNIQYF. The CDR3 coding sequence is TGTGCCAGCAGCCATGTTATAGGGGATGGGAAAAACATTCAGTACTTC.

The V and J genes are TRBV6-4 and TRBJ1-5, with D perhaps matching TRBD1 (6 bases). The CDR3 consists of 17 residues. V gave up 6 bases and J gave up 9 bases, with 27 bases separating them. Germline V gene sequence: CDR1 MRHNA, CDR2 SNTAGT. In nucleotides, the CDR3 is TGTGCCAGCAGCAGAGGGGGGTACAGGGCCGTGGAGGGGCCCCAGCATTTT. This gives the protein CASSRGGYRAVEGPQHF.

This clonotype was recorded many times. The chain employs TRBV27 and TRBJ1-1; D gene ambiguous. Germline CDR1 reads MNHEY; CDR2 reads SMNVEV (reference sequence). Trimming stripped 5 bases from V and 1 base from J, with 14 bases between. CDR3 length: 15 residues. DNA of the CDR3: TGTGCCAGCAGTCCAACAATGACGGCGAACACTGAAGCTTTCTTT. The encoded protein is CASSPTMTANTEAFF.

This clonotype was picked up a small number of times. The chain uses TRBV14 and TRBJ1-2; unclear D gene. V lost 1 base to trimming and J lost 10 bases, with 10 bases between them. The CDR3 extends over 12 amino acids. Germline lookup yields CDR1 SGHDN and CDR2 FVKESK. The CDR3 loop reads CASSQGTRDYTF. The DNA for the CDR3 is TGTGCCAGCAGCCAAGGGACTCGGGACTACACCTTC.

The chain joins TRBV5-6 to TRBJ2-7; 10 bases line up with TRBD1. Germline assignment: CDR1 SGHDT and CDR2 YYEEEE. The CDR3 spans 17 residues. V gave up 3 bases and J gave up 0 bases; unmatched junction bases: 9. Here the CDR3 DNA reads TGTGCCAGCAGCTCGCCGGGACAGGGGCGATCCTCCTACGAGCAGTACTTC. It yields the protein CASSSPGQGRSSYEQYF.

This clonotype showed up just a few times. The chain uses TRBV6-5 and TRBJ1-1; D is possibly TRBD1 (5 bases). V gave up 0 bases and J gave up 6 bases, with 14 bases separating them. Germline lookup yields CDR1 MNHEY and CDR2 SVGAGI. This CDR3 region has 15 residues. CDR3 DNA: TGTGCCAGCAGTTACTCGAAGGCAGGGAGGTCTGAAGCTTTCTTT. This translates into CASSYSKAGRSEAFF.

The V gene is TRBV2, the J gene TRBJ1-3; TRBD1 aligns across 9 bases. CDR1 is SNHLY and CDR2 is FYNNEI in the germline V gene. The V gene end was trimmed by 4 bases and the J gene end by 0 bases; junction bases not matched to a gene: 4. This CDR3 spans 16 amino acids. The CDR3 region has the DNA TGTGCCAGCAGTGCGGGACAGGGAACCTCTGGAAACACCATATATTTT. Protein sequence: CASSAGQGTSGNTIYF.

The V gene is TRBV6-5, the J gene TRBJ2-4; possible D gene TRBD2, 5 bases. This CDR3 is 14 amino acids long. The germline V gene encodes CDR1 MNHEY and CDR2 SVGAGI. V gave up 0 bases and J gave up 6 bases, with 9 bases separating them. In DNA form, the CDR3 reads TGTGCCAGCAGTTACTCAAGGGAGCGAAACATTCAGTACTTC. It codes for CASSYSRERNIQYF.

This clonotype was seen a few times. The V gene is TRBV12-3 or TRBV12-4, the J gene TRBJ1-1; possibly TRBD1 for D (5 bases). The CDR3 sequence is 14 residues long. Trimming stripped 5 bases from V and 3 bases from J, with 13 bases between. CDR3 amino acids: CASSKTEGYTEAFF. CDR3 DNA: TGTGCCAGCAGTAAGACGGAGGGGTACACTGAAGCTTTCTTT.

V is TRBV20-1 and J is TRBJ1-5; possible D gene TRBD1, 6 bases. Trimming removed 3 bases from V and 6 bases from J, with 15 bases in between. This CDR3 contains 14 residues. In germline, CDR1 is DFQATT, CDR2 SNEGSKA (reference sequence). Here the CDR3 reads CSASSGDIGQPQHF. Written as DNA, the CDR3 is TGCAGTGCTAGCTCAGGGGATATTGGTCAGCCCCAGCATTTT.

The table lists this clonotype with a few counts. J is TRBJ2-7 and V is TRBV6-9, with D unresolved. Germline CDR1 is MNHGY and CDR2 is SVAAGI. The CDR3 runs 14 residues. V was trimmed by 4 bases and J by 5 bases, leaving 15 bases between them. The CDR3 DNA reads as TGTGCCAGCAGTTGGTCCGCGCCTAGGAACGAGCAGTACTTC. It yields the protein CASSWSAPRNEQYF.

This sequence joins TRBV28 and TRBJ2-1; 7 bases line up with TRBD2. The CDR3 is 13 residues long. Per germline, CDR1 MDHEN and CDR2 SYDVKM. With 8 bases clipped from V and 7 bases from J, the junction kept 8 bases outside the gene matches. This CDR3 is CASCGGLWNEQFF. The DNA of the CDR3 is TGTGCCAGCTGCGGGGGACTTTGGAATGAGCAGTTCTTC.

The CDR3 DNA sequence: TGCAGTGCTCTCGGACTAGGGCCCACAGATACGCAGTATTTT. Its protein product is CSALGLGPTDTQYF. The chain joins TRBV20-1 to TRBJ2-3; 7 positions match TRBD2. Germline CDR1 reads DFQATT; CDR2 reads SNEGSKA (reference sequence). The CDR3 is 14 residues long. Unmatched junction bases numbered 7, after V lost 5 bases and J lost 2 bases.

This clonotype has just a few counts. The chain has TRBV3-1 and TRBJ2-7; weak D call: TRBD1 (6 bases). The V gene lost 3 bases and the J gene lost 2 bases, with 11 bases spanning the gap. CDR1 LGHDT and CDR2 YNNKEL come from the germline V gene (reference sequence). There are 14 residues in the CDR3. CDR3 protein: CASSHSSGAYEQYF. The DNA of the CDR3 is TGTGCCAGCAGCCACAGTTCAGGGGCCTACGAGCAGTACTTC.

V and J are TRBV6-2 or TRBV6-3 and TRBJ2-7; 9 bases align to TRBD2. Germline CDR1 and CDR2: MNHEY and SVGEGT. CDR3 length: 14 residues. V lost 5 bases and J lost 1; bases outside the gene matches: 3. In nucleotides, the CDR3 is TGTGCCAGCAGTGGACTAGCGAGATCCTACGAGCAGTACTTC. It translates to CASSGLARSYEQYF.

The V call is TRBV9, the J call TRBJ2-3; D might be TRBD2 (6 bases). Trimming took 0 bases from V and 4 from J, leaving 9 bases between them. Germline-derived CDR1 and CDR2 are SGDLS and YYNGEE. This CDR3 is built from 14 residues. CDR3 DNA: TGTGCCAGCAGCGTAGGCGGGACCGCAGATACGCAGTATTTT. This sequence encodes CASSVGGTADTQYF.

The gene calls are TRBV29-1 and TRBJ2-5; D possibly corresponds to TRBD1 (5 bases). The CDR3 spans 10 residues. In germline, CDR1 is SQVTM, CDR2 ANQGSEA. V was trimmed by 6 bases and J by 3 bases, leaving 5 bases between them. CDR3 region: CSVREETQYF. In DNA form, the CDR3 reads TGCAGCGTCAGGGAAGAGACCCAGTACTTC.

Ten or more counts support this clonotype. The chain links TRBV7-2 to TRBJ2-5; TRBD2 matches at 9 bases. CDR3 size: 16 residues. From germline, CDR1 is SGHTA and CDR2 FQGNSA. Losses at the gene ends were 2 bases for V and 4 bases for J; bases not matched to a gene: 8. The CDR3 spells CASSLSGAGGVETQYF. CDR3 sequence (DNA): TGTGCCAGCAGCTTAAGTGGAGCGGGAGGAGTAGAGACCCAGTACTTC.